The 29 T cell receptor beta chains below all came from one sample that was sequenced in a study of T cell repertoires in cytomegalovirus infection. These receptors' targets are unknown. A single record per CDR3 protein comes from TCRdb applying MiXCR to the reads. This table holds about half a million distinct CDR3 sequences, more than 30% found once. This material consisted of cultured PBMCs, taken from culture after CMV antigen stimulation. The receptor source for this set is a human donor in good health (CMV status not recorded). Some clones in this sample may be carry-over from other donors' samples.

The V call is TRBV7-2, the J call TRBJ2-1; maybe TRBD1 (5 bases). Germline V gives CDR1 SGHTA, CDR2 FQGNSA. V was pared by 1 base and J by 2 bases, with 12 bases between. The CDR3 is made up of 16 amino acids. For the CDR3, the DNA is TGTGCCAGCAGCTTAGGGGGCAGAAGACCCTACAATGAGCAGTTCTTC. The encoded protein is CASSLGGRRPYNEQFF.

The rearrangement uses TRBV5-4 and TRBJ2-2; TRBD1 agrees at 9 bases. Germline loops: CDR1 SGHNT, CDR2 YYREEE (reference sequence). V lost 2 bases to trimming and J lost 5 bases; unmatched junction nucleotides: 16. The CDR3 runs to 19 residues. The CDR3 DNA is TGTGCCAGCAGCTTAGAATTGTTCGCCGTGGGACAGGGAACCGGGGAGCTGTTTTTT. Encoded protein: CASSLELFAVGQGTGELFF. Complete variable domain (other parts from reference TRBV5-4 and TRBJ2-2): ETGVTQSPTHLIKTRGQQVTLRCSSQSGHNTVSWYQQALGQGPQFIFQYYREEENGRGNFPPRFSGLQFPNYSSELNVNALELDDSALYLCASSLELFAVGQGTGELFFGEGSRLTVL.

This clonotype was detected many times. The CDR3 loop reads CASSQGTDPSQETQYF. In DNA, the CDR3 is TGTGCCAGCAGCCAAGGAACAGACCCTTCCCAAGAGACCCAGTACTTC. The chain links TRBV7-2 to TRBJ2-5; D is unresolved. Trimming shortened V by 5 bases and J by 1 base, and 17 bases separated the two germline ends. This CDR3 is 16 amino acids long. CDR1 SGHTA and CDR2 FQGNSA come from the germline V gene. The full variable domain, in which reference TRBV7-2 and TRBJ2-5 provide the parts outside the CDR3, is GAGVSQSPSNKVTEKGKDVELRCDPISGHTALYWYRQSLGQGLEFLIYFQGNSAPDKSGLPSDRFSAERTGGSVSTLTIQRTQQEDSAVYLCASSQGTDPSQETQYFGPGTRLLVL.

This clonotype turned up a few times. The chain uses TRBV19 and TRBJ1-5; D unclear. Looked up from germline, CDR1 is LNHDA and CDR2 is SQIVND (reference sequence). Trimming removed 4 bases from V and 3 bases from J, with 4 bases in between. This CDR3 comprises 12 residues. The CDR3 nucleotides are TGTGCCAGTAGTAACCCCAATCAGCCCCAGCATTTT. This gives the protein CASSNPNQPQHF. Variable domain in full (rest from reference TRBV19 and TRBJ1-5): DGGITQSPKYLFRKEGQNVTLSCEQNLNHDAMYWYRQDPGQGLRLIYYSQIVNDFQKGDIAEGYSVSREKKESFPLTVTSAQKNPTAFYLCASSNPNQPQHFGDGTRLSIL.

V gene TRBV15 combines with J gene TRBJ2-3; 8 bases are shared with TRBD1. This CDR3 comprises 14 residues. Per germline, CDR1 LNHNV and CDR2 YYDKDF (reference sequence). V dropped 3 bases and J dropped 2; count of bases not matched to a gene: 1. This chain's CDR3 is CATSRDRVTDTQYF. The DNA for the CDR3 is TGTGCCACCAGCAGGGACAGGGTCACAGATACGCAGTATTTT.

V usage is TRBV5-4 and J usage is TRBJ1-4, with TRBD1 matching 7 bases. Germline lookup yields CDR1 SGHNT and CDR2 YYREEE (reference sequence). CDR3 length: 17 residues. Trimming at V came to 9 bases and at J to 5 bases, leaving 19 bases not matched to a gene. The CDR3 sequence is CATKGGGKQGLNEKLFF. In DNA form, the CDR3 reads TGTGCCACGAAAGGGGGAGGTAAACAGGGGCTAAATGAAAAACTGTTTTTT.

This clonotype was picked up one time. The chain employs TRBV20-1 and TRBJ2-3; D is uncertain. Trimming took off 5 bases at V and 0 bases at J, with 12 bases between the two ends. Germline CDR1 and CDR2: DFQATT and SNEGSKA (reference sequence). This CDR3 has 14 amino acids. CDR3 nucleotide sequence: TGCAGTGCTCCCATACCGGCTAGCACAGATACGCAGTATTTT. This sequence encodes CSAPIPASTDTQYF.

The J gene is TRBJ1-5, the V gene TRBV5-5; tentative D call: TRBD1 (6 bases). The V end was cut by 4 bases, the J end by 4 bases, with 18 bases between. Germline V gene lookup returns CDR1 SGHKS and CDR2 YYEKEE (reference sequence). The CDR3 is 16 amino acids. The CDR3 region has the DNA TGTGCCAGCAGCGGGGGGGGGCGAGGAAAAAATCAGCCCCAGCATTTT. Its protein is CASSGGGRGKNQPQHF.

This clonotype came up a few times. V is TRBV11-2 and J is TRBJ1-1; D unclear. Per the germline V gene, CDR1 is SGHAT and CDR2 is FQNNGV. The CDR3 is 18 residues long. V shed 1 base and J shed 2 bases, with 20 bases lying between them. CDR3 amino acids: CASSLVLSAGPLNTEAFF. The DNA for the CDR3 is TGTGCCAGCAGCTTAGTATTATCGGCAGGACCACTTAACACTGAAGCTTTCTTT.

V usage is TRBV2 and J usage is TRBJ2-1, with D perhaps matching TRBD1 (6 bases). From germline, CDR1 is SNHLY and CDR2 FYNNEI. Trimming took 8 bases from V and 10 from J, leaving 12 bases between them. The CDR3 sequence is 11 residues long. The CDR3 nucleotides are TGTGCCAGCCGGGACAAAGGGGAGCAGTTCTTC. Its protein is CASRDKGEQFF.

This chain uses TRBV20-1 with TRBJ1-4, with a tentative D call TRBD1 (6 bases). The CDR3 loop spans 14 amino acids. The germline gives CDR1 DFQATT, CDR2 SNEGSKA (reference sequence). Trimming removed 6 bases from V and 6 bases from J, with 17 bases in between. In DNA form, the CDR3 reads TGCAGTGCCGTAGGGGGGAATCGGTATGAAAAACTGTTTTTT. Its translation: CSAVGGNRYEKLFF.

The rearrangement uses TRBV20-1 and TRBJ2-3; 8 bases match TRBD2. V was clipped by 7 bases and J by 6 bases; unmatched bases: 15. The germline V gene encodes CDR1 DFQATT and CDR2 SNEGSKA (reference sequence). The CDR3 sequence is 15 residues long. Written as DNA, the CDR3 is TGCAGTGTTCCCCCTGGGGCTAGCGGGCTGGATACGCAGTATTTT. Translated, it gives CSVPPGASGLDTQYF.

This clonotype was recorded only once. J is TRBJ2-7 and V is TRBV20-1; no clear D gene. This CDR3 has 15 amino acids. Germline CDR1 and CDR2: DFQATT and SNEGSKA (reference sequence). Trimming pared 6 bases from V and 6 bases from J, leaving 24 bases between. The CDR3 region has the DNA TGCAGTGCCCTTATTCGGGTTCCCCTTATGACCGAGCAGTACTTC. Residues: CSALIRVPLMTEQYF.

V usage is TRBV15 and J usage is TRBJ2-3; TRBD1 or TRBD2 may be the D gene (5 bases each). The germline V gene has CDR1 LNHNV and CDR2 YYDKDF (reference sequence). This CDR3 comprises 18 residues. Trimming removed 6 bases at V and 3 bases at J, with 25 bases between. In nucleotides, the CDR3 is TGTGCCACCAGTCCCCGGGACGGAACAAATTTTTGGACAGATACGCAGTATTTT. Residues: CATSPRDGTNFWTDTQYF.

This clonotype showed up just a few times. V is TRBV24-1 and J is TRBJ2-2; TRBD2 aligns across 10 bases. Germline V lookup: CDR1 KGHDR, CDR2 SFDVKD. There are 16 residues in the CDR3. The J segment lost 5 bases and the V segment lost 6 bases, leaving 8 bases of the junction unmatched. CDR3 sequence (DNA): TGTGCCACCAGTAGTCTAGCGGGAGTACGGACCGGGGAGCTGTTTTTT. Its protein is CATSSLAGVRTGELFF.

The chain has TRBV4-3 and TRBJ2-1; 11 bases match TRBD2. The V and J ends lost 1 base and 6 bases, in that order; junction bases with no gene match: 2. CDR3 length: 15 amino acids. CDR1 LGHNA and CDR2 YSLEER come from the germline V gene. The CDR3 DNA reads as TGCGCCAGCAGCCAAGTACTAGCGGGAGTCAATGAGCAGTTCTTC. Translating gives CASSQVLAGVNEQFF.

This clonotype has just a few counts. The genes are TRBV28 and TRBJ2-3; D is uncertain. V dropped 7 bases and J dropped 0 bases, with 14 bases sitting between them. The germline gives CDR1 MDHEN, CDR2 SYDVKM. CDR3 length: 15 residues. CDR3 nucleotide sequence: TGTGCCAGCATTCTGGACGGTTCTAGCACAGATACGCAGTATTTT. It specifies CASILDGSSTDTQYF.

The table lists this clonotype with many counts. The V call is TRBV7-2, the J call TRBJ2-3; 11 bases are a match to TRBD2. Germline CDR1 SGHTA, CDR2 FQGNSA. The V gene end was trimmed by 5 bases and the J gene end by 0 bases; junction bases not matched to a gene: 4. CDR3 size: 16 residues. CDR3 sequence: CASSPWTSGSTDTQYF. The CDR3 region has the DNA TGTGCCAGCAGCCCCTGGACTAGCGGGAGCACAGATACGCAGTATTTT.

V usage is TRBV28 and J usage is TRBJ1-5, with D perhaps TRBD1 (5 bases). Germline CDR1 and CDR2: MDHEN and SYDVKM. This CDR3 spans 19 amino acids. V was clipped by 3 bases and J by 0 bases, with 21 bases between them. The CDR3 DNA is TGTGCCAGCAGTTTCGCGAGCCCACCCCAGGGATTTAGCAATCAGCCCCAGCATTTT. It is translated as CASSFASPPQGFSNQPQHF.

This clonotype occurred a few times. V usage is TRBV27 and J usage is TRBJ2-7; no clear D gene. Germline V lookup: CDR1 MNHEY, CDR2 SMNVEV (reference sequence). CDR3 size: 15 residues. Trimming removed 3 bases at V and 4 bases at J, with 16 bases between. The CDR3 protein is CASSLGVNLVYEQYF. The CDR3 nucleotides read TGTGCCAGCAGTTTGGGTGTAAATCTTGTTTACGAGCAGTACTTC.

This clonotype has a count of ten or more. The rearrangement joins TRBV19 to TRBJ1-4; no reliable D call. Germline V gene data show CDR1 as LNHDA and CDR2 as SQIVND (reference sequence). The V and J ends lost 2 bases and 3 bases respectively, with 7 bases between them. CDR3 size: 14 residues. The CDR3 spells CASSIMISNEKLFF. The CDR3 bases are TGTGCCAGTAGTATAATGATCTCTAATGAAAAACTGTTTTTT.

The chain uses TRBV12-3 or TRBV12-4 and TRBJ2-5; 11 nucleotides agree with TRBD1. The CDR3 loop spans 14 amino acids. The V segment lost 6 bases and the J segment 2 bases; nucleotides outside the gene matches: 2. CDR3 bases: TGTGCCAGCAGGGGGACAGGGGGGCAAGAGACCCAGTACTTC. Protein product: CASRGTGGQETQYF.

A single count supports this clonotype. Here the CDR3 DNA reads TGTGCCAGCAGGGAGCAGGGTGAGGATGGCTACACCTTC. Its protein is CASREQGEDGYTF. This chain connects TRBV27 to TRBJ1-2; tentatively, D is TRBD1 (5 bases). Germline CDR1 MNHEY, CDR2 SMNVEV (reference sequence). This CDR3 has 13 residues. Trimming removed 6 bases from V and 6 bases from J, with 14 bases in between.

This clonotype appeared a few times. The J gene is TRBJ1-2, the V gene TRBV7-9, with TRBD1 identical over 10 bases. This CDR3 spans 14 amino acids. CDR1 and CDR2 from the germline V gene are SEHNR and FQNEAQ (reference sequence). The J segment lost 8 bases and the V segment lost 4 bases, leaving 7 bases of the junction unmatched. As DNA, the CDR3 is TGTGCCAGCAGCTACGACAGGGGGCTAGGGGGCTACACCTTC. Its translation: CASSYDRGLGGYTF.

The chain links TRBV7-3 to TRBJ2-1; D remains ambiguous. V was trimmed by 1 base and J by 3 bases, leaving 4 bases between them. This CDR3 is built from 13 residues. CDR1 is SGHTA, CDR2 FQGTGA, per germline. The CDR3 sequence: CASSLNNYNEQFF. CDR3 nucleotides: TGTGCCAGCAGCTTAAACAACTACAATGAGCAGTTCTTC.

This sequence joins TRBV6-6 and TRBJ2-1; D not resolved. V was shortened by 5 bases and J by 2 bases, with 7 bases between the two germline ends. This CDR3 has 13 residues. Germline V CDR1 and CDR2: MNHNY, SVGAGI (reference sequence). CDR3 nucleotides: TGTGCCAGCAGTGTCACCGCCTACAATGAGCAGTTCTTC. It is translated as CASSVTAYNEQFF.

The chain recombines TRBV4-2 with TRBJ2-7, with no clear D. Germline CDR1 is LGHNA and CDR2 is YNFKEQ. V was trimmed by 2 bases and J by 2 bases, leaving 22 bases between them. This CDR3 spans 18 amino acids. The CDR3 loop is CASSQTGPGGAGAYEQYF. The CDR3 nucleotides are TGTGCCAGCAGCCAAACCGGACCTGGCGGCGCAGGCGCCTACGAGCAGTACTTC.

The rearrangement joins TRBV25-1 to TRBJ2-3, with D possibly being TRBD2 (6 bases). This CDR3 comprises 13 residues. V was clipped by 4 bases and J by 2 bases, with 7 bases between them. Germline CDR1 is MGHDK and CDR2 is SYGVNS. In nucleotides, the CDR3 is TGTGCCAGCAGTGCGGGACTCACAGATACGCAGTATTTT. Its translation is CASSAGLTDTQYF.

V is TRBV5-6 and J is TRBJ2-7; TRBD2 matches 13 bases. V shed 1 base, J shed 10 bases, and the junction held 5 bases outside the gene matches. The CDR3 runs to 14 residues. Per germline, CDR1 SGHDT and CDR2 YYEEEE. CDR3 amino acids: CASSLQLGLAGQYV. The CDR3 DNA sequence: TGTGCCAGCAGCTTGCAATTGGGACTAGCGGGACAGTACGTC.